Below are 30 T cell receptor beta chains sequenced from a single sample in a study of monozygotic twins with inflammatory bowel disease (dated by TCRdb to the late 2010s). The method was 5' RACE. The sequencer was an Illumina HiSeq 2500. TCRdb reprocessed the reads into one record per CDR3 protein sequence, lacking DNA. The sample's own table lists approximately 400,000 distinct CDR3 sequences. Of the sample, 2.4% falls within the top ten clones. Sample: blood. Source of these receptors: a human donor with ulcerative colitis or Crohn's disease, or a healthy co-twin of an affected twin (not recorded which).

The CDR3 protein is CAWSEAGNTEAFF. The gene calls are TRBV30 and TRBJ1-1. CDR1 and CDR2 from the germline V gene are GTSNPN and SVGIG (reference sequence). The CDR3 consists of 13 residues.

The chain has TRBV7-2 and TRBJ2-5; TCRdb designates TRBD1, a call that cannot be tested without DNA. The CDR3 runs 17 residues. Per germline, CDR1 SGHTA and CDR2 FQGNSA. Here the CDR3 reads CASSTIGGRFVQETQYF.

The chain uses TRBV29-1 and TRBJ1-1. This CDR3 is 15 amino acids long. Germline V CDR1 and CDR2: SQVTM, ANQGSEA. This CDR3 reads CSVELGGKRNTEAFF.

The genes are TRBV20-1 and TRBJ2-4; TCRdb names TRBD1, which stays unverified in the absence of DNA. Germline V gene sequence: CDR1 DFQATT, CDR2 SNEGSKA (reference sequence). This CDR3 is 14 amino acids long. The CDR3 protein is CSAGILAGGNIQYF.

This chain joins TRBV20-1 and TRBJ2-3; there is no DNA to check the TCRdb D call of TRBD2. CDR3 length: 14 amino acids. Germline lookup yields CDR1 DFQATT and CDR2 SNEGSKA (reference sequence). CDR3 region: CSALLAGGADTQYF.

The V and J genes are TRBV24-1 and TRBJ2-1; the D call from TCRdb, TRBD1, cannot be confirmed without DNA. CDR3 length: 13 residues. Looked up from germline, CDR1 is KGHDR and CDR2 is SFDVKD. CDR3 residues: CATSEPGTDSQFF.

CDR3 in amino acids: CASSSGLAFDEQFF. V and J are TRBV5-1 and TRBJ2-1. Looked up from germline, CDR1 is SGHRS and CDR2 is YFSETQ. The length of the CDR3 is 14 residues.

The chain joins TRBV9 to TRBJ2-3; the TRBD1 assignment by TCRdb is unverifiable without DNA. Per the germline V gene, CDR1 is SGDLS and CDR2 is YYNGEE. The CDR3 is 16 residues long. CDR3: CASSVEPGRNPDTQYF.

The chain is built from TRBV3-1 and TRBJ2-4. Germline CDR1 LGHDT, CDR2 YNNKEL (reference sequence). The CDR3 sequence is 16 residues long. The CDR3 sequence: CASSQGVRLAKNIQYF.

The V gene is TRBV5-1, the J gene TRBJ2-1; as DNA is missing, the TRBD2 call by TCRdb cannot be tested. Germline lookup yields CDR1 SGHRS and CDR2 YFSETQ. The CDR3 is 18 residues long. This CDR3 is CASSMGLAGGSHPDEQFF.

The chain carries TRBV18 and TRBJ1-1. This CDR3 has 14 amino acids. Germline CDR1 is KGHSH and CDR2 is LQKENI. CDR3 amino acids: CASSPPSGNTEAFF. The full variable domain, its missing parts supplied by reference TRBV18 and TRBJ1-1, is NAGVMQNPRHLVRRRGQEARLRCSPMKGHSHVYWYRQLPEEGLKFMVYLQKENIIDESGMPKERFSAEFPKEGPSILRIQQVVRGDSAAYFCASSPPSGNTEAFFGQGTRLTVV.

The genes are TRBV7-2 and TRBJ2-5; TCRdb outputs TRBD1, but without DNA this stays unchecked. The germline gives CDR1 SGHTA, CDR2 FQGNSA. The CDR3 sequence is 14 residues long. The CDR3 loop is CASSISGGQETQYF.

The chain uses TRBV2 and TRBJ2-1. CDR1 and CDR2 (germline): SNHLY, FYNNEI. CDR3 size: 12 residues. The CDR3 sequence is CASSEMRNEQFF.

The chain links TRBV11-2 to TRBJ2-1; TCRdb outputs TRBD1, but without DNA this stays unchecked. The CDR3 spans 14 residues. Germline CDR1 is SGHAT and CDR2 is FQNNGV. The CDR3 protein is CASSLERQGDEQFF.

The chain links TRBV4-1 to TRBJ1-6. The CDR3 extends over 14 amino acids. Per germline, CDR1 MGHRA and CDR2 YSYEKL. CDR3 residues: CASSQAALGEALHF.

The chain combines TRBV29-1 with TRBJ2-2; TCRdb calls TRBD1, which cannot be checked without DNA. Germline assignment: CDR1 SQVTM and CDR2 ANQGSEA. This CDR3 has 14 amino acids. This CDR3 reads CSVKTGSVSGELFF.

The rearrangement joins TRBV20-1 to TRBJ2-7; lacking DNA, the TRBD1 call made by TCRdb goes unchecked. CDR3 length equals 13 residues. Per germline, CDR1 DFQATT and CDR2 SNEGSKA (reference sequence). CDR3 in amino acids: CSASGGNSYEQYF.

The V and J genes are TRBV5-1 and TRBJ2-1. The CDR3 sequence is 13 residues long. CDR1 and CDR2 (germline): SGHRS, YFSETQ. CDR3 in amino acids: CASSLPSDDEQFF. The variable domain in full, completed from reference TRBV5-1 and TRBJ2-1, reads KAGVTQTPRYLIKTRGQQVTLSCSPISGHRSVSWYQQTPGQGLQFLFEYFSETQRNKGNFPGRFSGRQFSNSRSEMNVSTLELGDSALYLCASSLPSDDEQFFGPGTRLTVL.

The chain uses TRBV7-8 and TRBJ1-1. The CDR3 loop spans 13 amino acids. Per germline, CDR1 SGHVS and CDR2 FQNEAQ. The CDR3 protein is CASSSGGGYEAFF.

Here the CDR3 reads CASTLQGAGEKLFF. The rearrangement uses TRBV6-6 and TRBJ1-4; the TCRdb D gene call, TRBD1, has no DNA to confirm it. The CDR3 length is 14 residues. From germline, CDR1 is MNHNY and CDR2 SVGAGI (reference sequence).

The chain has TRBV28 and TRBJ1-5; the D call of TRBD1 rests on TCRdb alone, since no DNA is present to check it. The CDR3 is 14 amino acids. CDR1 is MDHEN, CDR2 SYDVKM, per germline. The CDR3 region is CASSQTGLRQPQHF.

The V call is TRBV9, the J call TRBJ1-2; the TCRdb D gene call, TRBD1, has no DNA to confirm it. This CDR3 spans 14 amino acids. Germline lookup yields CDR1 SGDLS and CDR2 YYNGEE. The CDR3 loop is CASSPGVGTYGYTF.

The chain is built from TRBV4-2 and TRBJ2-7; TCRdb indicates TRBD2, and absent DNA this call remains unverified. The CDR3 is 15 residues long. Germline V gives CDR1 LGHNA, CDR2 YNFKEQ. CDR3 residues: CASSQASGGALEQYF.

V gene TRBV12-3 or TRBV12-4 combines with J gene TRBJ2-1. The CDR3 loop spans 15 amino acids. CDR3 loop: CASSLHLQVVDEQFF.

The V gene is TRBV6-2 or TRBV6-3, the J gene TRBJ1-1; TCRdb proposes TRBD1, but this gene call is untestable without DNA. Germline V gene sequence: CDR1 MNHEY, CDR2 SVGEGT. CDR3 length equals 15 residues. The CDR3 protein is CASSHPETAITEAFF.

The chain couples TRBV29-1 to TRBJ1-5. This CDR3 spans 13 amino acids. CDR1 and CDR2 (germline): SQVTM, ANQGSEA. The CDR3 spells CSGGGGGNQPQHF.

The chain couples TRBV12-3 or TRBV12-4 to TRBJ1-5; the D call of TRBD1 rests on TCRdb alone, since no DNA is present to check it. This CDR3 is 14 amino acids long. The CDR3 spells CASSSRGSNQPQHF.

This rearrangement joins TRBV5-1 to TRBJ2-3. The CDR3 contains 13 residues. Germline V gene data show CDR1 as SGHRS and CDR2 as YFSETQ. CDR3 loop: CASKAENTDTQYF.

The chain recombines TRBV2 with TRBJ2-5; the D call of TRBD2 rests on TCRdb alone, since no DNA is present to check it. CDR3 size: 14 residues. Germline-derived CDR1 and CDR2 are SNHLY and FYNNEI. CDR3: CASRGRTIPATQYF. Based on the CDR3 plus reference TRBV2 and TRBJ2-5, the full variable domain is EPEVTQTPSHQVTQMGQEVILRCVPISNHLYFYWYRQILGQKVEFLVSFYNNEISEKSEIFDDQFSVERPDGSNFTLKIRSTKLEDSAMYFCASRGRTIPATQYFGPGTRLLVL.

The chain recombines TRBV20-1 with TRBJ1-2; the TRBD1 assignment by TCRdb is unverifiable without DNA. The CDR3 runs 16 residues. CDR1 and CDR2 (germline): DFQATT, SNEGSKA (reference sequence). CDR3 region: CSATRPGQGVNYGYTF.